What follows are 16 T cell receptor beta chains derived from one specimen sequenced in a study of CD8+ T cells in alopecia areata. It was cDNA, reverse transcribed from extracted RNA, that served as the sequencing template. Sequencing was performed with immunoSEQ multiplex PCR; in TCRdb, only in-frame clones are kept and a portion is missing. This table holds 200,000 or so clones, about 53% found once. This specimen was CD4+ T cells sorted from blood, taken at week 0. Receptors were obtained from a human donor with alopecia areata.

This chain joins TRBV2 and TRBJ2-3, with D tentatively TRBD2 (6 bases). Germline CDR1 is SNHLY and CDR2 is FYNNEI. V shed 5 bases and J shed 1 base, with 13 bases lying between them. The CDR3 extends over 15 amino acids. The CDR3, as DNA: TGTGCCAGCAGTTTACGGGAGCCCCGCACAGATACGCAGTATTTT. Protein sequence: CASSLREPRTDTQYF.

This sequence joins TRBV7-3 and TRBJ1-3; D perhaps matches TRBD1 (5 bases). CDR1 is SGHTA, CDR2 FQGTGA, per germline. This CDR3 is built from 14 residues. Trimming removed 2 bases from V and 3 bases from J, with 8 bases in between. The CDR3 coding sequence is TGTGCCAGCAGCTTACAGGGCTTTGGAAACACCATATATTTT. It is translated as CASSLQGFGNTIYF.

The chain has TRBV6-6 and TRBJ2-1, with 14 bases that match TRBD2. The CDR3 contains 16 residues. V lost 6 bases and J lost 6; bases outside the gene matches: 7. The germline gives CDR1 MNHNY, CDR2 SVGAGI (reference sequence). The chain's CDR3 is CASSSPGLAGVNEQFF. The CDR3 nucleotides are TGTGCCAGCAGCAGCCCGGGACTAGCGGGAGTCAATGAGCAGTTCTTC.

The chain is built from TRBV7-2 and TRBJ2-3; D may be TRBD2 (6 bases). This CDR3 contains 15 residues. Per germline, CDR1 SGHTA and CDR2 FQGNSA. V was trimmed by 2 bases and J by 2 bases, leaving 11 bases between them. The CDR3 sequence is CASSLMGLNTDTQYF. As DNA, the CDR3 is TGTGCCAGCAGCTTAATGGGACTTAACACAGATACGCAGTATTTT.

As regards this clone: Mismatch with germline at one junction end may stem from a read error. The CDR3: CASSPGGAGANVLTF. The CDR3, as DNA: TGTGCTAGCAGCCCCGGAGGAGCTGGGGCCAACGTCCTGACTTTC. The chain combines TRBV7-7 with TRBJ2-6; maybe TRBD2 (5 bases). Looked up from germline, CDR1 is SSHAT and CDR2 is FNYEAQ (reference sequence). This CDR3 comprises 15 residues. Complete variable domain (other parts from reference TRBV7-7 and TRBJ2-6): GAGVSQSPRYKVTKRGQDVTLRCDPISSHATLYWYQQALGQGPEFLTYFNYEAQPDKSGLPSDRFSAERPEGSISTLTIQRTEQRDSAMYRCASSPGGAGANVLTFGAGSRLTVL.

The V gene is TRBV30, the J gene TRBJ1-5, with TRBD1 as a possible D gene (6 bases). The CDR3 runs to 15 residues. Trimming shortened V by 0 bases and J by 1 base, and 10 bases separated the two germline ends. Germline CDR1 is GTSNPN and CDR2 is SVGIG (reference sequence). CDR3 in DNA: TGTGCCTGGAGTGTCCAACAGGGAAGCAATCAGCCCCAGCATTTT. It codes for CAWSVQQGSNQPQHF.

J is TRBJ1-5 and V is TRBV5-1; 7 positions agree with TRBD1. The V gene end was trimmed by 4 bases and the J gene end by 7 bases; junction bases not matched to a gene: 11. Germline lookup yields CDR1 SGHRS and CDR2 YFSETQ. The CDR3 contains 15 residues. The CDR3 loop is CASSPSGTVGQPQHF. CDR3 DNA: TGCGCCAGCAGCCCGTCCGGGACAGTGGGACAGCCCCAGCATTTT. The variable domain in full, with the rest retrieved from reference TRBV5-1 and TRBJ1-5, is KAGVTQTPRYLIKTRGQQVTLSCSPISGHRSVSWYQQTPGQGLQFLFEYFSETQRNKGNFPGRFSGRQFSNSRSEMNVSTLELGDSALYLCASSPSGTVGQPQHFGDGTRLSIL.

The CDR3 DNA follows: TGTGCCAGCAGGGTTAGCAATCAGCCCCAGCATTTT. Amino acid sequence: CASRVSNQPQHF. This chain connects TRBV6-1 to TRBJ1-5; no reliable D call. Trimming stripped 6 bases from V and 0 bases from J, with 3 bases between. The CDR3 contains 12 residues. Per the germline V gene, CDR1 is MNHNS and CDR2 is SASEGT.

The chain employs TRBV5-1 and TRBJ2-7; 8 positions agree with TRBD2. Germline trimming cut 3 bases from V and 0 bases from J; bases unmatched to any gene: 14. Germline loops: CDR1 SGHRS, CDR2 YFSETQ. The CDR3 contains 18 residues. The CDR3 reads CASSSLGVNSGNSYEQYF. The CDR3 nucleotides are TGCGCCAGCAGCTCTTTGGGGGTGAATAGCGGGAACTCCTACGAGCAGTACTTC.

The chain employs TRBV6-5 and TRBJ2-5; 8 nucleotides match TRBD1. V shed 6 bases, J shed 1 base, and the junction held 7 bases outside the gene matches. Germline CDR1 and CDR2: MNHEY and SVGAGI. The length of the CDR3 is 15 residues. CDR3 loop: CASSHRGQGQETQYF. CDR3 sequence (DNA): TGTGCCAGCAGCCATCGAGGACAGGGCCAAGAGACCCAGTACTTC.

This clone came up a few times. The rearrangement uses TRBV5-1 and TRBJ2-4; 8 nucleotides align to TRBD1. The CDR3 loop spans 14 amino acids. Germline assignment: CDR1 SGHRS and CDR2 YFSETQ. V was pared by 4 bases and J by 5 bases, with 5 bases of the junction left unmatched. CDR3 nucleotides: TGCGCCAGCAGCATCGGACAGGGCCAAAACATTCAGTACTTC. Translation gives CASSIGQGQNIQYF.

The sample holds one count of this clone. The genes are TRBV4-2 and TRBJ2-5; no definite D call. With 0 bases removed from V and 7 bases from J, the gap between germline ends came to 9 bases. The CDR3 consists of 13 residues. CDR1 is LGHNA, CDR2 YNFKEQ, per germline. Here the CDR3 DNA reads TGTGCCAGCAGCCAAGATTTTCGCGGGACCCAGTACTTC. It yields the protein CASSQDFRGTQYF.

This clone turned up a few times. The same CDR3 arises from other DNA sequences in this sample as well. CDR3 in amino acids: CASSLDYEQYF. CDR3 DNA sequence: TGTGCCAGCAGCTTAGACTACGAGCAGTACTTC. V and J are TRBV7-9 and TRBJ2-7; no clear D. The V end lost 1 base, the J end lost 3 bases, and 1 base lay between the germline ends. This CDR3 is 11 amino acids long. Germline V lookup: CDR1 SEHNR, CDR2 FQNEAQ (reference sequence).

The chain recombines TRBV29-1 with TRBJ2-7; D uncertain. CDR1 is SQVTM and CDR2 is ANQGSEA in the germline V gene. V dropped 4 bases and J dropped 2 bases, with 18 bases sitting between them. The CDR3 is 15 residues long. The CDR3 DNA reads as TGCAGCGTTGTGGAAATCCTTTCCCTAACCTACGAGCAGTACTTC. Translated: CSVVEILSLTYEQYF.

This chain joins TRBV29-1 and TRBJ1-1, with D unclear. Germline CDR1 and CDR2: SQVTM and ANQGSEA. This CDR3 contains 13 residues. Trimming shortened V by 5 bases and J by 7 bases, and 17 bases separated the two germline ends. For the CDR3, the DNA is TGCAGCGTTAGCTTATTACGGCCGGGTGAAGCTTTCTTT. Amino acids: CSVSLLRPGEAFF.

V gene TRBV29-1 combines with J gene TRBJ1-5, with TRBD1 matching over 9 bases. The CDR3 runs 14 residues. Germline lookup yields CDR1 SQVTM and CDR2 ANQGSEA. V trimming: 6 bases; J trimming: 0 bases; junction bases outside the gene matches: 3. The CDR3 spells CSVSTGGSNQPQHF. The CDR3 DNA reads TGCAGCGTCTCGACAGGGGGTAGCAATCAGCCCCAGCATTTT.